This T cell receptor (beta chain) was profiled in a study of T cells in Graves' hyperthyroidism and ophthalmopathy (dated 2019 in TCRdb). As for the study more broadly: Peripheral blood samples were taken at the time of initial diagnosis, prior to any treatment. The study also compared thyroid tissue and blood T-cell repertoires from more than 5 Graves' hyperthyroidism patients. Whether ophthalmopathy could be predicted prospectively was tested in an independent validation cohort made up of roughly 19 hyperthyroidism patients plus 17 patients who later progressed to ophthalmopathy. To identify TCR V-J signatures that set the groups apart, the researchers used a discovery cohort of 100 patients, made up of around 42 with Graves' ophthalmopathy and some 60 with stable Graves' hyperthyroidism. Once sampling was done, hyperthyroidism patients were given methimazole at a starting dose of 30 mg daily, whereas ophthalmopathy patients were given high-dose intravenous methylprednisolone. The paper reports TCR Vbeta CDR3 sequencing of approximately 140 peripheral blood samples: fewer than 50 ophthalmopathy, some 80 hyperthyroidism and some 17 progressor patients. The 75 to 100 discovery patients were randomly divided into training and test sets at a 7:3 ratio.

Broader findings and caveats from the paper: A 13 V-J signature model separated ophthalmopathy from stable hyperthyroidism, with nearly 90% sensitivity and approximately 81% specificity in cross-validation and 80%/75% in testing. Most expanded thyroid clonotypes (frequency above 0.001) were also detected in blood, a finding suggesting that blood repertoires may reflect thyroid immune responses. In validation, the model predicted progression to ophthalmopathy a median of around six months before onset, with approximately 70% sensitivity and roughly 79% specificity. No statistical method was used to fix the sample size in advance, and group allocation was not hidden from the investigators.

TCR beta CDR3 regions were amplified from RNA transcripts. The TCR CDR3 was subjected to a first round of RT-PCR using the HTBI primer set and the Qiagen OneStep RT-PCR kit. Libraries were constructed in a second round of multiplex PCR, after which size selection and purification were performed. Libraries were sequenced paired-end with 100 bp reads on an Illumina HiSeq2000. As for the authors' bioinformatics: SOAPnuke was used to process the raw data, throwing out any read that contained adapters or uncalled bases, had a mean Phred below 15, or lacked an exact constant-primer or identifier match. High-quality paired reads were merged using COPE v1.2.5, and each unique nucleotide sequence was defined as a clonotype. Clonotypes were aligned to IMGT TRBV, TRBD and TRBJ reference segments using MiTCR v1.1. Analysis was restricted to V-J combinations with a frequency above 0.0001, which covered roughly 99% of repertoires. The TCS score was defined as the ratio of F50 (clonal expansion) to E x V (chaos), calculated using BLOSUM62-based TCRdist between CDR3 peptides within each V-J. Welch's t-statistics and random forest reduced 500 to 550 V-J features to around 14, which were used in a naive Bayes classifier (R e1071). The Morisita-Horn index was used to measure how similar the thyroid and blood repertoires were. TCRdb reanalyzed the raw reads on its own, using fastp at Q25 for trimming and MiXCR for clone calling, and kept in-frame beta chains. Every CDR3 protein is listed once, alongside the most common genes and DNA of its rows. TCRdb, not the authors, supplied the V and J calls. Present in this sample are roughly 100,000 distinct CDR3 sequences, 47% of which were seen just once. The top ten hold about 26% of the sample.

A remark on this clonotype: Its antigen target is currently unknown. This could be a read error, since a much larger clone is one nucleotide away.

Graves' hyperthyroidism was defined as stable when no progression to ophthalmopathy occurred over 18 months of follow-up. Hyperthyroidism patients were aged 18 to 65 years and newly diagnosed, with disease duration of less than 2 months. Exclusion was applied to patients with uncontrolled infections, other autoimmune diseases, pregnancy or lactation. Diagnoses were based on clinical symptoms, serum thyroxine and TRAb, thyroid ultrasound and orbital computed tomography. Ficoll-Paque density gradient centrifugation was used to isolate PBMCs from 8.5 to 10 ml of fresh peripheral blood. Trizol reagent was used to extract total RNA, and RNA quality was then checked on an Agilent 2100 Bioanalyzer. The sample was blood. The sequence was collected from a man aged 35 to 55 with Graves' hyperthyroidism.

The CDR3 here reads CASSGTDSYERYF. The DNA sequence is given as TGTGCCAGCAGTGGGACAGATTCCTACGAGCGGTACTTC. This chain joins TRBV2 to TRBJ2-7; the D gene is perhaps TRBD1, on 6 matching bases. The germline V gene sets CDR1 to SNHLY and CDR2 to FYNNEI. Measured from the cysteine to the phenylalanine, the CDR3 is 13 residues long. Of all the DNA, just the CDR3 is kept, 39 bases in frame from base 1.